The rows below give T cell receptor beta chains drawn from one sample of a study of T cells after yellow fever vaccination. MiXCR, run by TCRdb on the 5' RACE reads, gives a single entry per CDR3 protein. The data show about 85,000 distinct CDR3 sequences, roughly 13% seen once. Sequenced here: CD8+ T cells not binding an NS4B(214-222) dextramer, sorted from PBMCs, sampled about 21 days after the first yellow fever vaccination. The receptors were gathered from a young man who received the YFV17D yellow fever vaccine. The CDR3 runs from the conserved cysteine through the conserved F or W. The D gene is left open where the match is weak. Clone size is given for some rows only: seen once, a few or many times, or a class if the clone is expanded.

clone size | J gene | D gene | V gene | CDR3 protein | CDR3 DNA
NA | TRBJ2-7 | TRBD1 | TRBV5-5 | CASRKGQGTYEQYF | TGTGCCAGCAGGAAAGGACAGGGAACCTACGAGCAGTACTTC
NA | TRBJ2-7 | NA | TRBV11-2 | CASSLTAYEQYF | TGTGCCAGCAGCTTAACGGCCTACGAGCAGTACTTC
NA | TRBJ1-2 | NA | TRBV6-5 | CASRLFGGGYTF | TGTGCCAGCAGACTCTTCGGTGGCGGCTACACCTTC
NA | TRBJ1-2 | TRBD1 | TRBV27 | CASGPGQGIYGYTF | TGTGCCAGCGGACCGGGACAGGGCATCTATGGCTACACCTTC
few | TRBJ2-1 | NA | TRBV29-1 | CSVALSEQFF | TGCAGCGTTGCACTTAGTGAGCAGTTCTTC
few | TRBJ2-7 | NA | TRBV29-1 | CSVEAGRGGSYEQYF | TGCAGCGTTGAAGCGGGGAGGGGGGGCTCCTACGAGCAGTACTTC
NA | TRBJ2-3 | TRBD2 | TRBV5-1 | CASSLSLAGAGRDTQYF | TGCGCCAGCAGCTTGAGTCTAGCGGGGGCCGGCCGAGATACGCAGTATTTT
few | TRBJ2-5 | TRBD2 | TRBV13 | CASSVSGGAETQYF | TGTGCCAGCAGCGTTAGCGGGGGGGCGGAGACCCAGTACTTC
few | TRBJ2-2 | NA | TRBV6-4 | CASKGITGELFF | TGTGCCAGCAAAGGGATCACCGGGGAGCTGTTTTTT
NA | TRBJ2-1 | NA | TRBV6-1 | CASSPSSYNEQFF | TGTGCCAGCAGCCCTAGCTCCTACAATGAGCAGTTCTTC
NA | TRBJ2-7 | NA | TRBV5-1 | CASSLEGPYSYEQYF | TGCGCCAGCAGCTTGGAGGGCCCATACTCCTACGAGCAGTACTTC
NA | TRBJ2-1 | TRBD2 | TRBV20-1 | CSAVRWTSGREQFF | TGCAGTGCTGTTCGGTGGACTAGCGGGCGAGAGCAGTTCTTC
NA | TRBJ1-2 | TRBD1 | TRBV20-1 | CSAKTGIANYGYTF | TGCAGTGCTAAGACAGGGATAGCTAACTATGGCTACACCTTC
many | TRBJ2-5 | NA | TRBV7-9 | CASSPRQETQYF | TGTGCCAGCAGCCCCCGACAAGAGACCCAGTACTTC
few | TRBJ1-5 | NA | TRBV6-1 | CASSEVPRGSQPQHF | TGTGCCAGCAGTGAAGTCCCCAGGGGCAGTCAGCCCCAGCATTTT
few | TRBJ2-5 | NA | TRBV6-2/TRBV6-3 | CASTQRETQYF | TGTGCCAGCACTCAGCGCGAGACCCAGTACTTC
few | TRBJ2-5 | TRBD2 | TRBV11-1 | CASSPGPSGGALQETQYF | TGTGCCAGCAGCCCTGGTCCTAGCGGGGGGGCTTTACAAGAGACCCAGTACTTC
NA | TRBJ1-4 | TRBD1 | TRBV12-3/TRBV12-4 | CASSPTGATNEKLFF | TGTGCCAGCAGTCCCACAGGGGCAACTAATGAAAAACTGTTTTTT
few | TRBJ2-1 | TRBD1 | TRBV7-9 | CASSFRGQGNNEQFF | TGTGCCAGCAGCTTCCGAGGACAGGGGAACAATGAGCAGTTCTTC
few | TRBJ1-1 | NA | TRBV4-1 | CASKGGVMNTEAFF | TGCGCCAGCAAGGGTGGGGTGATGAACACTGAAGCTTTCTTT
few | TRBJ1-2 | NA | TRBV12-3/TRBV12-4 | CASSLIGGAEGYTF | TGTGCCAGCAGTTTAATCGGGGGCGCGGAAGGCTACACCTTC
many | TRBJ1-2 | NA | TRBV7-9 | CASDLVGAPYGYTF | TGTGCCAGCGATTTAGTCGGGGCCCCTTATGGCTACACCTTC
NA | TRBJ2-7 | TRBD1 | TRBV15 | CATSKGTGIYEQYF | TGTGCCACCAGCAAAGGGACAGGGATCTACGAGCAGTACTTC
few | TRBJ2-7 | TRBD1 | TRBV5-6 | CASSPGPGQASYEQYF | TGTGCCAGCAGCCCGGGACCGGGACAGGCCTCCTACGAGCAGTACTTC
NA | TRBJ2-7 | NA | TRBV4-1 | CASSQVGGSSYEQYF | TGCGCCAGCAGCCAAGTGGGGGGAAGCTCCTACGAGCAGTACTTC
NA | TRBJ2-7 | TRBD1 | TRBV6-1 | CASRRDRGYEQYF | TGTGCCAGCAGGCGGGACAGGGGCTACGAGCAGTACTTC
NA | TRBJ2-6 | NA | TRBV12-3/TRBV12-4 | CASRRLSGANVLTF | TGTGCCAGCAGGCGGTTAAGTGGGGCCAACGTCCTGACTTTC
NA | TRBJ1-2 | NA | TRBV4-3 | CASSQVWGDKENYNYGYTF | TGCGCCAGCAGCCAAGTATGGGGCGACAAGGAGAACTATAACTATGGCTACACCTTC
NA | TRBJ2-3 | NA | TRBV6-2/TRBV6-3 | CASTRSGSDTQYF | TGTGCCAGTACCCGATCGGGGTCGGATACGCAGTATTTT
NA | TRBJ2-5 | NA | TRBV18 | CASSPPDFQETQYF | TGTGCCAGCTCACCACCCGACTTCCAAGAGACCCAGTACTTC
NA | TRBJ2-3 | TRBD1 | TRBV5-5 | CASSLAVRGYTDTQYF | TGTGCCAGCAGCTTGGCAGTCAGGGGGTACACAGATACGCAGTATTTT
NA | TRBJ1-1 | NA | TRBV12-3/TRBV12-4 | CASSRGVSEAFF | TGTGCCAGCAGCCGGGGCGTTTCTGAAGCTTTCTTT
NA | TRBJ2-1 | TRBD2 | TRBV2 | CASRPGTSGGSYNEQFF | TGTGCCAGCAGACCCGGGACTAGCGGGGGGTCCTACAATGAGCAGTTCTTC
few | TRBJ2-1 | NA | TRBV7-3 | CASSSDGSSYNEQFF | TGTGCCAGCAGTTCGGACGGCAGCTCCTACAATGAGCAGTTCTTC
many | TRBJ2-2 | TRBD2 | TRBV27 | CASSLLIAGGQGGELFF | TGTGCCAGCAGTTTACTTATAGCGGGGGGGCAAGGCGGGGAGCTGTTTTTT
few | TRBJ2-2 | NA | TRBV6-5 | CASSYYDVTGELFF | TGTGCCAGCAGTTACTATGACGTCACCGGGGAGCTGTTTTTT
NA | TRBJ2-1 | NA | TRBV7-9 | CASSLPTANNEQFF | TGTGCCAGCAGCCTGCCGACAGCCAACAATGAGCAGTTCTTC
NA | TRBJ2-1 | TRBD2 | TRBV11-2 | CASSLGAAGVNYNEQFF | TGTGCCAGCAGCTTAGGGGCTGCGGGGGTCAACTACAATGAGCAGTTCTTC
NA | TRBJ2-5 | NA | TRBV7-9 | CASSLRGAGETQYF | TGTGCCAGCAGCTTACGGGGGGCCGGTGAGACCCAGTACTTC
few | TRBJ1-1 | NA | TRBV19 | CASSLRGVLTEAFF | TGTGCCAGTAGTCTCAGGGGCGTTTTAACTGAAGCTTTCTTT
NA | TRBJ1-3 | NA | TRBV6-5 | CASSYSHGALYVSGNTIYF | TGTGCCAGCAGTTACTCTCACGGTGCCCTCTACGTCTCTGGAAACACCATATATTTT
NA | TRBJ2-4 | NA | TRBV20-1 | CSARAVGWGNIQYF | TGCAGTGCTCGCGCCGTTGGCTGGGGAAACATTCAGTACTTC
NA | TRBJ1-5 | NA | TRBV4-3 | CASSQDLGANQPQHF | TGCGCCAGCAGCCAAGATCTAGGGGCAAATCAGCCCCAGCATTTT
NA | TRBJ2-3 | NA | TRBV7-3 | CASSTIGPPDTQYF | TGTGCCAGCAGCACCATAGGCCCCCCAGATACGCAGTATTTT